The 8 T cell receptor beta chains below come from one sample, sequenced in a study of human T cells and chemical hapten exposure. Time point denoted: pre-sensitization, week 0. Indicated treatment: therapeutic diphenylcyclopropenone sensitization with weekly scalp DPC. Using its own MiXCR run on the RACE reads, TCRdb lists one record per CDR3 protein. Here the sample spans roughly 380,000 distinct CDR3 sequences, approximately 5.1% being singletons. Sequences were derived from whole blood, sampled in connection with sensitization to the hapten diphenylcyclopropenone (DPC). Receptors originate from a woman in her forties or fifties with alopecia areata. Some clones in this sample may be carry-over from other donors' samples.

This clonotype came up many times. The CDR3 DNA sequence: TGTGCCAGCAGTTACGGTCCGGGTGGCACAGATACGCAGTATTTT. Translated, it gives CASSYGPGGTDTQYF. The J gene is TRBJ2-3, the V gene TRBV6-5; D unresolved. Germline V gene lookup returns CDR1 MNHEY and CDR2 SVGAGI. Trimming shortened V by 2 bases and J by 1 base, and 10 bases separated the two germline ends. The CDR3 totals 15 residues.

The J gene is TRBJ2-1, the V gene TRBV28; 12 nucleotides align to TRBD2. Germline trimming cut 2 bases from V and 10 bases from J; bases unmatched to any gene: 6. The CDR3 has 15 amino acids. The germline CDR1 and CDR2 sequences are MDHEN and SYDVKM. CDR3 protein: CASSLPSGRAGEQFF. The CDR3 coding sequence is TGTGCCAGCAGTTTACCTAGCGGGAGGGCCGGGGAGCAGTTCTTC. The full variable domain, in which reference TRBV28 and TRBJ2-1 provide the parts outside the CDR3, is DVKVTQSSRYLVKRTGEKVFLECVQDMDHENMFWYRQDPGLGLRLIYFSYDVKMKEKGDIPEGYSVSREKKERFSLILESASTNQTSMYLCASSLPSGRAGEQFFGPGTRLTVL.

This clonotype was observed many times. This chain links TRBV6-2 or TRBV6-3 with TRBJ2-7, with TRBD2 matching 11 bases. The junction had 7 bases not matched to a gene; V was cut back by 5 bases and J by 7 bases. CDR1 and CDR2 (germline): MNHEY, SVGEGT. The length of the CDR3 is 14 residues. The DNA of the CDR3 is TGTGCCAGCAGTCTTCCCACTAGCGGGGGAGAGCAGTACTTC. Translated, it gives CASSLPTSGGEQYF.

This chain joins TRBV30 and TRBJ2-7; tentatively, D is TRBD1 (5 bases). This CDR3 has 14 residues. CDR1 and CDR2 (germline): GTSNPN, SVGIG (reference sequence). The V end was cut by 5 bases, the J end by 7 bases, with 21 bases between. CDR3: CAWALPGLMGEQYF. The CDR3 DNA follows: TGTGCCTGGGCTCTCCCAGGGCTGATGGGGGAGCAGTACTTC.

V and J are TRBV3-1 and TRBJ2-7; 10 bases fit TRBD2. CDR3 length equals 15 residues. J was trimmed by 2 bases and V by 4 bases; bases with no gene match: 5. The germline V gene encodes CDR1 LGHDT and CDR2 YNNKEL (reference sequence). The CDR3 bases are TGTGCCAGCAGCCGGGGGACTAGCGTTGCCTACGAGCAGTACTTC. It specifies CASSRGTSVAYEQYF.

For the CDR3, the DNA is TGCAGCGTTGAGGTCGGGTACACTGAAGCTTTCTTT. Translated: CSVEVGYTEAFF. This sequence joins TRBV29-1 and TRBJ1-1; D unclear. Trimming took 3 bases from V and 3 from J, leaving 8 bases between them. This CDR3 has 12 residues. Germline V gene sequence: CDR1 SQVTM, CDR2 ANQGSEA.

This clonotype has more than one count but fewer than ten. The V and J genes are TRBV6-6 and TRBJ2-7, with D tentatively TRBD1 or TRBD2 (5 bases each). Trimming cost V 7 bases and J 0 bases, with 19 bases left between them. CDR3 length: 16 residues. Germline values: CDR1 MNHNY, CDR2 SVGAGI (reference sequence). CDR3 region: CASTSIRDGFSYEQYF. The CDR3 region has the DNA TGTGCCAGCACCTCCATAAGGGACGGGTTCTCCTACGAGCAGTACTTC.

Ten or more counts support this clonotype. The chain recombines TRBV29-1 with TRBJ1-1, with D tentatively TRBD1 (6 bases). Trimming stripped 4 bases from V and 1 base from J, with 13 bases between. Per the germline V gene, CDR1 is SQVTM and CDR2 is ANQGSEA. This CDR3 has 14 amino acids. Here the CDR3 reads CSVGEGQRNTEAFF. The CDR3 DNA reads TGCAGCGTTGGCGAAGGACAGAGGAACACTGAAGCTTTCTTT.